The clone carrying this T cell receptor beta chain was found a few times. The data were obtained in a study of memory CD4+ T cells and cytomegalovirus serostatus. Data came from immunoSEQ multiplex PCR; TCRdb stores just in-frame clones and leaves some out. This table has approximately 92,000 clones, 80% appearing once. The sort gate was single viable CD3+CD4+CD8-CD45RO+ cells for memory CD4+ T cells. This TCR was recovered from an adult in good health and CMV-seropositive. Sequenced material: memory CD4+ T cells from blood.

The CDR3 protein is CASSLVGGGMNTEAFF. The CDR3 DNA is TGCGCCAGCAGCTTGGTGGGGGGGGGAATGAACACTGAAGCTTTCTTT. This chain connects TRBV5-1 to TRBJ1-1; weak D call: TRBD1 (5 bases). The germline gives CDR1 SGHRS, CDR2 YFSETQ. The CDR3 length is 16 residues. Trimming stripped 0 bases from V and 0 bases from J, with 12 bases between. The variable domain in full, completed from reference TRBV5-1 and TRBJ1-1, reads KAGVTQTPRYLIKTRGQQVTLSCSPISGHRSVSWYQQTPGQGLQFLFEYFSETQRNKGNFPGRFSGRQFSNSRSEMNVSTLELGDSALYLCASSLVGGGMNTEAFFGQGTRLTVV.